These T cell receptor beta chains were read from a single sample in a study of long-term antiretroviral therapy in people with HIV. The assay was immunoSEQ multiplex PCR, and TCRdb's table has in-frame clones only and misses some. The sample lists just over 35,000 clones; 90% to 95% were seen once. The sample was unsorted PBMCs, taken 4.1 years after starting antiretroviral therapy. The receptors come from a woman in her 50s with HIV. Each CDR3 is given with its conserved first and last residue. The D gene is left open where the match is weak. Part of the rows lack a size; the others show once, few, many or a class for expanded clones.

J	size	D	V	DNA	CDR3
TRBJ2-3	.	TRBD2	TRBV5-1	TGCGCCAGCAGCTTGGACCCAAATCTCCTAGCGGGGGGAAGCACAGATACGCAGTATTTT	CASSLDPNLLAGGSTDTQYF
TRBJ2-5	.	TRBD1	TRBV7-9	TGTGCCAGCAGCACCGGGACAGGGGATGCAGAGACCCAGTACTTC	CASSTGTGDAETQYF
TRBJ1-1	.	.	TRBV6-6	TGTGCCAGCACCATCCGGACAGAGAACACTGAAGCTTTCTTT	CASTIRTENTEAFF
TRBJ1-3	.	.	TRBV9	TGTGCCAGCAGCCCCAGCAGGGTCTTAGCTGGAAACACCATATATTTT	CASSPSRVLAGNTIYF
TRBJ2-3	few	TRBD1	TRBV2	TGTGCCAGCAGCCCGGGACAGAGCACAGATACGCAGTATTTT	CASSPGQSTDTQYF
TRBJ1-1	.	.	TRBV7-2	TGTGCCAGCAGCTTAGGCTCAGGCAGGGCAAACACTGAAGCTTTCTTT	CASSLGSGRANTEAFF
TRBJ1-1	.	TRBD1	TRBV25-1	TGTGCCAGCACCCGGACAGGACTCAACACTGAAGCTTTCTTT	CASTRTGLNTEAFF
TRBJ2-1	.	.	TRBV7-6	TGTGCCAGCAGCCGGGACCGTAGCTCCTACAATGAGCAGTTCTTC	CASSRDRSSYNEQFF
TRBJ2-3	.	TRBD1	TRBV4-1	TGCGCCAGCACAGAATCCGGGACAGGGGGCTTAGATACGCAGTATTTT	CASTESGTGGLDTQYF
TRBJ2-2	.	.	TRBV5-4	TGTGCCAGCAGCTTGGAAGGGGGGTTCACCGGGGAGCTGTTTTTT	CASSLEGGFTGELFF
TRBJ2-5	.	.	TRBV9	TGTGCCAGCAGCGTTTCAGCGGCCCAAGAGACCCAGTACTTC	CASSVSAAQETQYF